This TCR beta chain was sequenced during a study of graft-versus-host responses after intestinal transplantation. The CDR3 has 16 amino acids. Germline CDR1 is GTSNPN and CDR2 is SVGIG (reference sequence). Germline trimming cut 2 bases from V and 6 bases from J; bases unmatched to any gene: 15. With respect to this clone: Its cognate antigen is unknown.

Sequencing used immunoSEQ multiplex PCR; TCRdb keeps in-frame clones, though not all of them. Of about 26,000 clones listed, over 80% are singletons. This sequence joins TRBV30 and TRBJ2-7, with 8 bases matching TRBD1. The clonotype was recovered from a human donor who received an intestinal transplant. Sequences were derived from unstimulated CD4+ T cells sorted from spleen or lymph node cells, sampled before intestinal transplant. The CDR3 coding sequence is TGTGCCTGGAGTTATGGAACGGACAGGGCCGGGCGCGAGCAGTACTTC. Translation gives CAWSYGTDRAGREQYF.